The following is a T cell receptor (beta chain) sequence with its context. This CDR3 is built from 13 residues. The V end lost 6 bases, the J end lost 3 bases, and 11 bases lay between the germline ends. Per germline, CDR1 WSHSY and CDR2 SAAADI. The data were taken from a study of blood T cell repertoires in COVID-19. The overall study: Samples taken during acute and convalescent COVID-19 were collected in the United States, Italy and Spain. Sources were T cells, B-cell-depleted T cells, or PBMCs; the material itself was cDNA or gDNA.

Seattle cases were enrolled at active infection and followed longitudinally. In the original processing: Amplification from reference gene primers served as the basis for estimated nucleated cell counts. Data came from immunoSEQ multiplex PCR; TCRdb stores just in-frame clones and leaves some out. That table is the source of V, J and clone size, and D and trimming were worked out from the DNA. The data show more than 300,000 clones, around 86% seen once. This rearrangement joins TRBV10-2 to TRBJ1-1, with D possibly being TRBD1 (6 bases). This TCR came from a woman aged 45-60 years with COVID-19, enrolled during active disease. Sequenced input: peripheral blood. The CDR3 nucleotides are TGCGCCAGCAGCAGGGGTGGAGACACTGAAGCTTTCTTT. As protein: CASSRGGDTEAFF.